This entry concerns a single T cell receptor (beta chain). Its target antigen remains unknown. No much larger clone is present one base from it, and per-base qualities are unavailable. Donors were 39 systemically healthy Caucasian individuals from Russia aged roughly 6 to 90 years. Each donor gave 8 to 10 milliliters of peripheral blood, collected into EDTA-treated Vacutainer tubes. PBMCs were isolated by Ficoll-Paque density-gradient centrifugation, with at least 6.5 million obtained per sample. Trizol reagent was used to extract total RNA from PBMCs, with at least 5 micrograms per sample. The percentages of naive CD45RAhigh/CD27high T cells were determined by flow cytometry on a PBMC aliquot from every donor. This sample is drawn from a study of blood T cells in healthy people across ages (dated by TCRdb to between 2015 and 2016). Context from the whole study: In model experiments, roughly one uniquely barcoded TCR beta cDNA molecule per two T cells was captured by template switching. For two donors (one aged 18 to 29 and one aged 80 or older), the study analyzed two additional independent replicas of 1 million unique cDNA reads from the same blood draw. The donors were divided into four age groups: young (average around 17 years), middle-aged (roughly 42), aged (approximately 64) and long-lived (82). To avoid experimental bias, donors of different ages were spread randomly across the sequencing lanes. Age-related changes in TCR beta repertoire diversity were measured in the study by deep sequencing normalized with unique cDNA molecular identifiers. Overall study outcomes, separate from this receptor: Compared with the aged group, the long-lived group had more naive CD4+ T cells, fewer expanded clones and increased TCR diversity, a pattern suggesting age selection. Observed TCR beta diversity per million T cells fell roughly linearly with age, and a significant reduction was already apparent by age roughly 40. The CMV infection status of donors was not known, potentially confounding age-related changes in expanded clonotypes. Estimates of total diversity based on one million sequenced T cells were considered lower bounds and underestimates. There was a strong correlation between observed TCR beta diversity and the percentage of naive T cells measured by flow cytometry. Conclusive comparison of naive and antigen-experienced compartments was prevented by the profiling of bulk unsorted PBMCs.

V drops 3 bases and J drops 1 base, leaving 9 bases in between. The germline V gene (reference sequence) yields DFQATT for CDR1 and SNEGSKA for CDR2. Inclusive of the bounding cysteine and phenylalanine, the CDR3 is 13 residues long. Just the 39-base CDR3 DNA is kept, in frame starting at base 1. Libraries were made using 5' RACE. The run used an Illumina HiSeq 2500. A second roughly 6 to 12 cycle PCR used a sample-barcoded 5' primer and a J-beta primer mix. A template-switch 5' adaptor carrying 12 random nucleotides introduced a unique molecular identifier onto each TCR beta cDNA molecule. Each sample yielded at least 3 million CDR3-containing paired-end reads. All of the RNA was converted into first-strand cDNA using the Mint cDNA synthesis kit, with a TRBC-specific oligonucleotide serving as the primer. After uracil-DNA glycosylase treatment, a first 18-cycle PCR used universal primers M1SS and BC2_uni_R on all cDNA. The published analysis was carried out like this. Each sample was normalized by randomly selecting 1 million high-quality reads, each carrying a distinct molecular identifier. Instead of being binned into consensus sequences, reads with shared molecular identifiers were discarded. CDR3 identification, clonotype clustering and error correction used MiTCR with a Q25 quality threshold and the strictest error-elimination algorithm. Lower-bound total TCR beta diversity was estimated with a nonparametric unseen species model using Euler transformation. TCRdb applied fastp at Q25 and MiXCR to the public reads, then kept only in-frame beta chains. Each CDR3 protein appears once, grouped with its most common genes and DNA. TCRdb's processing, not the authors' own work, is the source of the V and J calls. This sample is represented by 650,000 to 800,000 distinct CDR3 sequences; roughly 44% of them were singletons. The ten biggest clones cover about a fifth of the sample.

This receptor was taken from a man in his 60s in good health. The sample taken for sequencing was blood. This chain is built from TRBV20-1 and TRBJ2-5, with the identity of the D gene unclear. The nucleotide sequence reads as follows: TGCAGTGCTAGTAGCCCCCCCCAAGAGACCCAGTACTTC. This codes for CSASSPPQETQYF.